In its sample, the clone carrying this T cell receptor (beta chain) was seen once. Sequencing was performed with immunoSEQ multiplex PCR; in TCRdb, only in-frame clones are kept and a portion is missing. The sample consists of under 110,000 clones, about 90% of them appearing once. This specimen comes from a study of T cell changes during pregnancy in multiple sclerosis. The V segment lost 0 bases and the J segment 6 bases; nucleotides outside the gene matches: 3. Germline loops: CDR1 LGHNA, CDR2 YSLEER. This CDR3 is built from 15 residues. The chain has TRBV4-3 and TRBJ2-1, with 9 bases identical to TRBD2. Specimen: peripheral blood, collected before pregnancy. The TCR was taken from a female donor with multiple sclerosis, enrolled in a pregnancy study. The CDR3 DNA reads as TGCGCCAGCAGCCAAGAGGCTAGCGGGGCCAATGAGCAGTTCTTC. Amino acids: CASSQEASGANEQFF.